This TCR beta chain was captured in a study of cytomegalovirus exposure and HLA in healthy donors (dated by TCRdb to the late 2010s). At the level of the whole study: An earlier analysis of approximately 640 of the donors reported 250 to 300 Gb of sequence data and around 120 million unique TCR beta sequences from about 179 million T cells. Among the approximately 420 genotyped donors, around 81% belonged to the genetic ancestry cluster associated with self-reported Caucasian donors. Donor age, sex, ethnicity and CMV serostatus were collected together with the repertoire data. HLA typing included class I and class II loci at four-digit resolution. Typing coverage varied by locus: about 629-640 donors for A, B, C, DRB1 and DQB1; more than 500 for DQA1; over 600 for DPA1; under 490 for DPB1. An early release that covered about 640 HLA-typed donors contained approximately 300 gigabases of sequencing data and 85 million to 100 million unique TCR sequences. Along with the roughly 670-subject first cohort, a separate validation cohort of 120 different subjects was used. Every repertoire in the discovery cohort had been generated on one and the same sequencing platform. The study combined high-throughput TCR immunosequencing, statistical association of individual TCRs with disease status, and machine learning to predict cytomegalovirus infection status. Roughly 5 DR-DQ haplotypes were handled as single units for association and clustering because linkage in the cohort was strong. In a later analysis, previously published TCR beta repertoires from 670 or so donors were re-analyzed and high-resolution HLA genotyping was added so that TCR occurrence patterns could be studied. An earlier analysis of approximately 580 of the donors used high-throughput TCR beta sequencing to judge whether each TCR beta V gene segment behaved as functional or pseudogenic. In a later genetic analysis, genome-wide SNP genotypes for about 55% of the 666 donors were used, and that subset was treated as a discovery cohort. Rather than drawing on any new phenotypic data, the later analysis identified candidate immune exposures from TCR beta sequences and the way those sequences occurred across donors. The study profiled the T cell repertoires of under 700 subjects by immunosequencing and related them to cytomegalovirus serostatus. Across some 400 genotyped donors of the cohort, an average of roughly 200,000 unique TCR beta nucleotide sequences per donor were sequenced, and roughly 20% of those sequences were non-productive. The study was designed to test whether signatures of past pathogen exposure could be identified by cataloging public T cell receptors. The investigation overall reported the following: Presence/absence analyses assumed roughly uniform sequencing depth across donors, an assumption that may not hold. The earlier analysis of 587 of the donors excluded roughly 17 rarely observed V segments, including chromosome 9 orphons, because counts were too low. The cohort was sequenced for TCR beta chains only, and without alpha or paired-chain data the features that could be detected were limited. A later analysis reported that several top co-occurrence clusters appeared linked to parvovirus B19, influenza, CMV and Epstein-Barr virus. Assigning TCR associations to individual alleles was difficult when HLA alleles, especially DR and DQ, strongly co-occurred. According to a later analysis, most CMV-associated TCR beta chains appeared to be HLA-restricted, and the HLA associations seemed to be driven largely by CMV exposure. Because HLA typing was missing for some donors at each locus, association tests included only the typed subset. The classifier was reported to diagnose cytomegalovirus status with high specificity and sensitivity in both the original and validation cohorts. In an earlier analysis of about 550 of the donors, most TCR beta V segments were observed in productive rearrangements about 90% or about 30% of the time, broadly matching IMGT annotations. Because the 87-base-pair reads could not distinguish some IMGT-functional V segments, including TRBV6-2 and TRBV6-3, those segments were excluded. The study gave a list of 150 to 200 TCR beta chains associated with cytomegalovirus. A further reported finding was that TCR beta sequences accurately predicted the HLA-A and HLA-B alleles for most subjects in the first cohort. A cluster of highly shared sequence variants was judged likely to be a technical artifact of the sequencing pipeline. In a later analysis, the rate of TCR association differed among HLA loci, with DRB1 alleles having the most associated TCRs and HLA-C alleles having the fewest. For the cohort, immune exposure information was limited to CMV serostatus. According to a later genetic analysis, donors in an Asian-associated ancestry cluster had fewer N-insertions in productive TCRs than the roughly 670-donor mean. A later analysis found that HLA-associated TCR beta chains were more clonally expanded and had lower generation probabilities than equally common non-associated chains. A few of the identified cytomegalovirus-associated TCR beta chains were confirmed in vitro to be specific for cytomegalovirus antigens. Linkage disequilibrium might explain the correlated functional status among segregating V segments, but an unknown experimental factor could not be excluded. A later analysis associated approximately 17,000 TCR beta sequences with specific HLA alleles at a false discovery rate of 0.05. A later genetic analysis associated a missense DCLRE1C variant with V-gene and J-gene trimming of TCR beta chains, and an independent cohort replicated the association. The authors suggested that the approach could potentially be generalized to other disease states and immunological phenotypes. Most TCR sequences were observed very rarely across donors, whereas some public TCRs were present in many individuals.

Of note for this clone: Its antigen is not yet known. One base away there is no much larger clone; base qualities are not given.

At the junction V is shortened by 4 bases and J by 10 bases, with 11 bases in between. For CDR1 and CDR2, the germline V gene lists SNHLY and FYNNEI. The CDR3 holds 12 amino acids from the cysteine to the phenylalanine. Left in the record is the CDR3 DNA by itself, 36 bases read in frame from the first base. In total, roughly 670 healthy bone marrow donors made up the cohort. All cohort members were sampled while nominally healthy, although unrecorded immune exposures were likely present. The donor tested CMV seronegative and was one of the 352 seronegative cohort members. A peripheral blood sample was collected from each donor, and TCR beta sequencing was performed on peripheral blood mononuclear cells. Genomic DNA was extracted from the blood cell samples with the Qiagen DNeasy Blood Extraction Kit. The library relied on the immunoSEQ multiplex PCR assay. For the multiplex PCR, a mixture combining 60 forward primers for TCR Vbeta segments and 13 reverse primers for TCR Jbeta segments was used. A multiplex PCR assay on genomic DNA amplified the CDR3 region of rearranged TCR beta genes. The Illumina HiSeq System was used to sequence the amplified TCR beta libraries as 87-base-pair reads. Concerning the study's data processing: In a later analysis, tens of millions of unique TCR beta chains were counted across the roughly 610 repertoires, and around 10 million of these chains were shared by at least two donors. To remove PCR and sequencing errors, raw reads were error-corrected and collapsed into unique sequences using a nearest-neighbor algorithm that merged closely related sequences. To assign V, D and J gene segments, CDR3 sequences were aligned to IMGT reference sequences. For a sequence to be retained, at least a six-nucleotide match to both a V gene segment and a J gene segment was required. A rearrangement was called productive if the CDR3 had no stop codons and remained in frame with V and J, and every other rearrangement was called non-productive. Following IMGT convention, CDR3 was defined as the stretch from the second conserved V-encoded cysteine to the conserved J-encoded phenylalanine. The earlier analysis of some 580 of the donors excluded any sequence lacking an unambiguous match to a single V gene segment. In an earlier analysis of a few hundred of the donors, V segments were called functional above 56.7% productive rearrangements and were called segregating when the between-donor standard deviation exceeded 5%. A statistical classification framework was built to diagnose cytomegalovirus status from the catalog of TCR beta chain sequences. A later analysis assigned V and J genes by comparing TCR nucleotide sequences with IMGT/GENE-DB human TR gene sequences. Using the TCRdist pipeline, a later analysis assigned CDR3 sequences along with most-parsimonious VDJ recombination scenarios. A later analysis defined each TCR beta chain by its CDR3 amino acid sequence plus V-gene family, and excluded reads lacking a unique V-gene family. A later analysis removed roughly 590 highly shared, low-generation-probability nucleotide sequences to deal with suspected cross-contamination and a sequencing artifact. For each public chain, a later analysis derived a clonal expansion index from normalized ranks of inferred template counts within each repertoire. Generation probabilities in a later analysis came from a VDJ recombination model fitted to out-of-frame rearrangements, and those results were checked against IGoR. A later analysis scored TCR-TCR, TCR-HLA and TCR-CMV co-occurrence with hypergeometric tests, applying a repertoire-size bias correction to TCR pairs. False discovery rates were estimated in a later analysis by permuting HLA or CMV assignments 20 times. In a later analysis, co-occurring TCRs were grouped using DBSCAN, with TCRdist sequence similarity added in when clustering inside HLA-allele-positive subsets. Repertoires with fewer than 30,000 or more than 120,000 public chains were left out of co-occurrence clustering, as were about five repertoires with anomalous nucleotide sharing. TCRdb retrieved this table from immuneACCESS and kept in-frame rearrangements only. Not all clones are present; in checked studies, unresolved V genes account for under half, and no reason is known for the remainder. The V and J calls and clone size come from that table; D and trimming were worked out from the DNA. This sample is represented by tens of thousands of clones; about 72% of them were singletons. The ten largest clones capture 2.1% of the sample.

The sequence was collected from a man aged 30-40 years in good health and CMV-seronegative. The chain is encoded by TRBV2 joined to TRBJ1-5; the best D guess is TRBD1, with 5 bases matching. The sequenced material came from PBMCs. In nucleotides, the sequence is TGTGCCAGCAGTGGTCCCAGGGAACCCCAGCATTTT. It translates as CASSGPREPQHF.